This entry concerns a single T cell receptor (beta chain). This clone was seen a handful of times. The antigen it binds to is not known. Base qualities are not at hand, and no much larger clone is one base apart. The protocol used for the library was the immunoSEQ multiplex PCR assay. For TCR sequencing, RNA was extracted from every sample and reverse transcribed into cDNA to serve as template. First-strand cDNA was synthesized with SuperScript III using a 2:1 mix of oligo-dT and random hexamers. A synthetic immune receptor repertoire was used to gauge amplification bias, and whatever bias remained was removed computationally. Per the authors' processing: Raw reads were preprocessed to remove errors, and CDR3 was defined by IMGT conventions from the conserved cysteine to phenylalanine. Clonality was calculated as 1 minus Shannon entropy normalized by log2 of the number of productive unique TCRs. Scalp TCRbeta sequences were cross-referenced with sorted blood CD4 and CD8 repertoires so that the CD4 or CD8 identity of scalp clones could be inferred. Not all clones reach the TCRdb copy of this immuneACCESS table, which keeps in-frame sequences only. Checked studies attribute under half of the gap to unresolved V genes and leave the rest unexplained. Clone size and the V and J calls come from that table; the DNA yielded D and trimming. This sample has roughly 150,000 clones in its table, and around half of those were observed once. The top ten clonotypes cover just under 20% of the sample.

The sample is drawn from a study of CD8+ T cells in alopecia areata (dated by TCRdb to 2017 to 2018). With regard to the full study: The treated patients, all with moderate-to-severe alopecia areata, were enrolled in an open-label pilot trial of oral tofacitinib given at 5 to 10 mg twice daily. Biopsies were taken from tofacitinib-treated patients at baseline and again at 4 and 24 weeks into treatment, and several of those patients also had a later scalp biopsy. Scalp tissue and sorted CD4+ and CD8+ peripheral blood T cells from patchy and totalis/universalis alopecia areata patients and from healthy controls were covered by human TCRbeta sequencing. RNA was extracted with the PAXgene miRNA kit for fixed scalp, the miRNeasy kit for PBMCs, and the RNeasy kit for mouse skin. TCRbeta CDR3 regions were amplified by immunoSEQ multiplex PCR using 35 Vbeta forward and 13 Jbeta reverse primers. The study used high-throughput TCRbeta sequencing to examine T cell clonal expansion in alopecia areata, in both the C3H/HeJ mouse model and human patients. Patients received tofacitinib for 6 to 18 months and were then followed off drug for 6 months to check for delayed response and recurrence. Clonality in the scalp was compared among normal scalp (n=4), patchy alopecia areata scalp (n=8), and alopecia totalis/universalis scalp (n=8).

What the research found in general, with its limitations: Scalp TCR repertoire analysis is complicated because resident alphabeta T cells in normal human skin are also sequenced, whereas mouse skin is dominated by gammadelta T cells. Shared TCR sequences between patients were less evident than in mice, which may be partly attributable to HLA diversity in the patient population. Compared with normal scalp, lesional scalp, particularly in alopecia totalis/universalis, had higher clonality and more expanded CD8+ clones, which suggests antigenic drive.

The V end loses 0 bases and the J end loses 3 bases, and a stretch of 5 bases separates them. Including cysteine and phenylalanine, the CDR3 has 12 amino acids. Of all the DNA, just the CDR3 is kept, 36 bases in frame from base 1. CDR1 and CDR2, looked up from the germline V gene, are SQVTM and ANQGSEA. Read against the paper, the sample's time point label means: baseline before oral tofacitinib. Peripheral blood and lesional scalp punch biopsies were obtained from patients with alopecia areata. PBMCs were isolated by density centrifugation and stained for CD3, CD4 and CD8, and CD4+ and CD8+ T cells were sorted on a FACSAria.

The chain joins TRBV29-1 to TRBJ1-2; no D gene is confidently identified. This clonotype originated in a human donor with alopecia areata. This specimen was CD8+ T cells sorted from blood, taken at week 0. For the CDR3, the sequence is CSVEDSYYGYTF. The DNA sequence is given as TGCAGCGTTGAAGACAGTTACTATGGCTACACCTTC.